This TCR beta chain was identified during a study of T cells after yellow fever vaccination. This clonotype was found a few times. Its antigen remains unidentified. Using its own MiXCR run on the 5' RACE reads, TCRdb lists one record per CDR3 protein. In the table there are 150,000 to 200,000 distinct CDR3 sequences, over 7% of which are singletons. Study findings and constraints: A faster peak, day 5 versus 15, was reached by the weaker secondary response. Most primary-vaccination clones reappeared after the booster (more than 95% CD4, 85% to 90% CD8).

This sequence was found in a man aged 18 to 29 who received the YFV17D yellow fever vaccine. Sequences were derived from CD8+ T cells sorted from PBMCs, sampled 45 days after the yellow fever booster vaccination.

Written as DNA, the CDR3 is TGTGCCAGCAGTTCCTCCCCAGGCAGCTCCTACGAGCAGTACTTC. Amino acid sequence: CASSSSPGSSYEQYF. The rearrangement uses TRBV6-6 and TRBJ2-7; the D is unclear. Germline-derived CDR1 and CDR2 are MNHNY and SVGAGI (reference sequence). The V end lost 4 bases, the J end lost 0 bases, and 13 bases lay between the germline ends. The CDR3 totals 15 residues.